This T cell receptor beta chain appears in the sequencing data of a study of blood T cell repertoires in COVID-19. Only in-frame clones appear in the TCRdb table, and some are missing; sequencing was by immunoSEQ multiplex PCR. Found here are over 100,000 clones, roughly 84% of them singletons; the top ten hold 6.5% to 10%. Germline V gene data show CDR1 as SGDLS and CDR2 as YYNGEE. This CDR3 spans 15 amino acids. Losses at the gene ends were 3 bases for V and 2 bases for J; bases not matched to a gene: 3. This chain joins TRBV9 and TRBJ2-1, with TRBD2 identical over 9 bases. This TCR derives from a woman aged 80 or over with active or convalescent COVID-19. The sample was peripheral blood. CDR3 loop: CASSGAGGPYNEQFF. The CDR3 DNA reads TGTGCCAGCAGCGGGGCGGGAGGGCCCTACAATGAGCAGTTCTTC. Filled out from reference TRBV9 and TRBJ2-1, the complete variable domain reads DSGVTQTPKHLITATGQRVTLRCSPRSGDLSVYWYQQSLDQGLQFLIQYYNGEERAKGNILERFSAQQFPDLHSELNLSSLELGDSALYFCASSGAGGPYNEQFFGPGTRLTVL.